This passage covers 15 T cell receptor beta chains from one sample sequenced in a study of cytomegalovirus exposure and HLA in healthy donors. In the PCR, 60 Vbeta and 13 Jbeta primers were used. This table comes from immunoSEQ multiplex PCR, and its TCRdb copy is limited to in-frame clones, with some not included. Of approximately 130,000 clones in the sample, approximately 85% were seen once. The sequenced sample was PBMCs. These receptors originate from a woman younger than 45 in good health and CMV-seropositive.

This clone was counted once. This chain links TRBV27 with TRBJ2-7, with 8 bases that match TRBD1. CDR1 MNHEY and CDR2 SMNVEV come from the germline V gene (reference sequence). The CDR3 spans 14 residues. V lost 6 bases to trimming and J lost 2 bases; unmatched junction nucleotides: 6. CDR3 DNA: TGTGCCAGCAGCAGGACAGGGCCTACCTACGAGCAGTACTTC. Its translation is CASSRTGPTYEQYF.

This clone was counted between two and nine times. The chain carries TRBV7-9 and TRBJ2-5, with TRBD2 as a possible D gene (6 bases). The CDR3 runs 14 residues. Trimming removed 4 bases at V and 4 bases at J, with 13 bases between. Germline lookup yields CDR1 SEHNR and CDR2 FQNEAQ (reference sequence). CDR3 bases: TGTGCCAGCAGCTCATACCGGGGAGGAGAGACCCAGTACTTC. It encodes CASSSYRGGETQYF.

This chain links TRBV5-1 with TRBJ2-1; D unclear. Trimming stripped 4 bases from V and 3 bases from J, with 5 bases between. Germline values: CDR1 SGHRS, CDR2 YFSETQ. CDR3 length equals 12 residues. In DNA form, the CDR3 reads TGCGCCAGCAGCCCAGACTACAATGAGCAGTTCTTC. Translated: CASSPDYNEQFF.

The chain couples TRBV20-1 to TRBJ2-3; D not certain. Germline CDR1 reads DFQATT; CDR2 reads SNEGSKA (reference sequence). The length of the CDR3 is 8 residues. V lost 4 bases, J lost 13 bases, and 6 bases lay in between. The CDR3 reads CSATAEYF. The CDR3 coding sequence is TGCAGTGCTACGGCGGAGTATTTT.

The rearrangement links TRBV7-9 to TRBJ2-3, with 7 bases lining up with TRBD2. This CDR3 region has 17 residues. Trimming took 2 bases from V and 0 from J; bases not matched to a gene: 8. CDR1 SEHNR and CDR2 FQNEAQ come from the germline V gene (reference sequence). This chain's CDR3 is CASSLSASGHSTDTQYF. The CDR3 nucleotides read TGTGCCAGCAGCTTATCGGCTAGCGGTCACAGCACAGATACGCAGTATTTT.

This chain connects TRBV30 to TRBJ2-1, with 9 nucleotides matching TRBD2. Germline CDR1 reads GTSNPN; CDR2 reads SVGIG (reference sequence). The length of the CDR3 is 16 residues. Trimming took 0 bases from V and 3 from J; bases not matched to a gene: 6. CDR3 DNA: TGTGCCTGGAGTGTAGGGCGGGGGGGACACTACAATGAGCAGTTCTTC. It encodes CAWSVGRGGHYNEQFF.

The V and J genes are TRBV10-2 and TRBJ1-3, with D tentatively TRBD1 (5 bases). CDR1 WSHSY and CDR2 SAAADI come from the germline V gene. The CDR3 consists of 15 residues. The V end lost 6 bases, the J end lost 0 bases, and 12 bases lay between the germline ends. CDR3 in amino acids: CASRDTPSSGNTIYF. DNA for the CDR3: TGCGCCAGCAGGGACACCCCGAGCTCTGGAAACACCATATATTTT.

The CDR3 coding sequence is TGTGCCACCGGGGGGAGCCGTGAAGCTACGCAGTATTTT. It is translated as CATGGSREATQYF. This rearrangement joins TRBV15 to TRBJ2-3, with D maybe TRBD2 (6 bases). V lost 8 bases and J lost 8, with 17 bases in between. Germline V CDR1 and CDR2: LNHNV, YYDKDF (reference sequence). This CDR3 is built from 13 residues.

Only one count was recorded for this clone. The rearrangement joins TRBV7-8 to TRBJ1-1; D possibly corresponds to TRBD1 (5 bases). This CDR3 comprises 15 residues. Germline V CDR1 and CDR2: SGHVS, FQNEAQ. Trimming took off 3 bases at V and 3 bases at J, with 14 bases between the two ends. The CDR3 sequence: CASSFLGQGDTEAFF. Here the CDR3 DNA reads TGTGCCAGCAGCTTCCTGGGGCAGGGCGACACTGAAGCTTTCTTT.

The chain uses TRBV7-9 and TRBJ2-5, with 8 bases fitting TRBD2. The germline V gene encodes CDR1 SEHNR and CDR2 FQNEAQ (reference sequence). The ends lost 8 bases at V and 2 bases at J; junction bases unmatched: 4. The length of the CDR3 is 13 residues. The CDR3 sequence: CASQTGGQETQYF. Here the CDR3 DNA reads TGTGCCAGCCAAACGGGAGGGCAAGAGACCCAGTACTTC.

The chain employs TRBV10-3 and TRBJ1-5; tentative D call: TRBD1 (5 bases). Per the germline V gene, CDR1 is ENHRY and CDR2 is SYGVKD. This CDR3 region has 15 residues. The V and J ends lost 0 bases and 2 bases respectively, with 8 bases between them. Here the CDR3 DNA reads TGTGCCATCAGTGAGTCAGGAGGGGGCAATCAGCCCCAGCATTTT. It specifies CAISESGGGNQPQHF.

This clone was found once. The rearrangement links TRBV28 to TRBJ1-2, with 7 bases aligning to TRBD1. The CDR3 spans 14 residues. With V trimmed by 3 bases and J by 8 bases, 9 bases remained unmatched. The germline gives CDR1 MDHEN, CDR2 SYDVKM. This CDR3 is CASSFPRQGGGYTF. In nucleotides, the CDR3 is TGTGCCAGCAGTTTCCCACGACAGGGTGGCGGCTACACCTTC.

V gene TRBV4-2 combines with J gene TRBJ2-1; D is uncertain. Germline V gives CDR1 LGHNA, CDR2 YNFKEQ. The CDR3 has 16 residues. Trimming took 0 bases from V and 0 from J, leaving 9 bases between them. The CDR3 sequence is CASSQEILSSYNEQFF. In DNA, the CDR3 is TGTGCCAGCAGCCAAGAAATCCTTAGCTCCTACAATGAGCAGTTCTTC.

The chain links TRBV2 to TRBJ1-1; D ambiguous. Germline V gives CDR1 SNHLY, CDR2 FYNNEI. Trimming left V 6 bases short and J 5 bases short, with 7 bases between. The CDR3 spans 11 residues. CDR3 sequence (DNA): TGTGCCAGCAGATTACTTACTGAAGCTTTCTTT. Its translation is CASRLLTEAFF.

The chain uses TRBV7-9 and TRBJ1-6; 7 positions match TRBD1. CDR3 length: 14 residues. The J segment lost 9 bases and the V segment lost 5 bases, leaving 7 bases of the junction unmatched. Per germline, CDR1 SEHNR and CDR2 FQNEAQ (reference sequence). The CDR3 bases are TGTGCCAGCAGCATACAGGGGCAGGGTTCACCCCTCCACTTT. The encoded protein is CASSIQGQGSPLHF.